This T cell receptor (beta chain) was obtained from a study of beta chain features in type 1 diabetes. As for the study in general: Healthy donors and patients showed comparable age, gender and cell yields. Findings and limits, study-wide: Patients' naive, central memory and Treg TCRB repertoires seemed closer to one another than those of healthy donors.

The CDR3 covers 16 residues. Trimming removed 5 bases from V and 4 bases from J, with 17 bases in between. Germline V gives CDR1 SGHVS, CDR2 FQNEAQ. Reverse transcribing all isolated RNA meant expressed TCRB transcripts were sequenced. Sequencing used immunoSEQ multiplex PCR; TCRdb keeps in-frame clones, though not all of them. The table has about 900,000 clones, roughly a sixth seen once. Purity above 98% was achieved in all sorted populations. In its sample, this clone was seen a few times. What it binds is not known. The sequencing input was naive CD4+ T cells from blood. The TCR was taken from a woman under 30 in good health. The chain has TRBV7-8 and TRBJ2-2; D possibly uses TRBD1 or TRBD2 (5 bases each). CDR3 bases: TGTGCCAGCAGCAGGGGACCCAACCCGGTCACCGGGGAGCTGTTTTTT. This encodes CASSRGPNPVTGELFF.